The T cell receptor (beta chain) described here comes from a study of T-cell memory formation after mild COVID-19. Turning to the study itself: TCR clustering was largely donor specific. Findings and caveats of the study: The finding that pre-infection memory included some responding clones suggested that cross-reactive memory joined. Later expanders leaned CD4+, whereas clones that contracted between day 15 and 85 were balanced CD4/CD8. CM and EM subsets held most contracting CD4+ clones; EMRA held CD8+ ones.

About this clonotype itself: Its antigen remains unidentified.

Germline-derived CDR1 and CDR2 are SGHTA and FQGNSA. The ends lost 2 bases at V and 0 bases at J; junction bases unmatched: 10. This CDR3 contains 18 residues. MiXCR, run by TCRdb on the 5' RACE reads, gives a single entry per CDR3 protein. This table holds just over 350,000 distinct CDR3 sequences, 13% to 15% found once. The sequencing input was PBMCs or a T cell subset sorted from them (not recorded which). This chain joins TRBV7-2 and TRBJ2-1; 7 nucleotides match TRBD1. This clonotype was sampled from a man younger than 35 who had mild COVID-19 (a few samples of this study predate the infection). Cell type and time point are not known. CDR3 nucleotides: TGTGCCAGCAGCTTACCCGCCGACGGGGACAGCTCCTACAATGAGCAGTTCTTC. Translation gives CASSLPADGDSSYNEQFF.